Listed below are T cell receptor beta chains from one sample, sequenced in a study of naive and memory T cell subsets. TCRdb reprocessed the 5' RACE reads with MiXCR, giving one entry per CDR3 protein. Found here are tens of thousands of distinct CDR3 sequences, 6% to 8% of them singletons; the top ten hold roughly 9.8%. Receptors originate from a female donor in good health. The CDR3 runs from the conserved cysteine through the conserved F or W. The order of the fields is clone size, V gene, CDR3 protein. Rows give clone size only sometimes, using once, few, many, or a class for an expanded clone.

clone_size: many; v_call: TRBV12-5; cdr3_aa: CASGDNNRHRDSSYNEQFF
clone_size: .; v_call: TRBV7-9; cdr3_aa: CASSLSWGFQETQYF
clone_size: few; v_call: TRBV29-1; cdr3_aa: CSVEDPWTGLYGYTF
clone_size: many; v_call: TRBV27; cdr3_aa: CASSLRGVGNQPQHF
clone_size: .; v_call: TRBV7-9; cdr3_aa: CASSPNHNEQFF
clone_size: few; v_call: TRBV7-9; cdr3_aa: CASSFPSGIHTGELFF
clone_size: .; v_call: TRBV6-6; cdr3_aa: CASAYRGMNTEAFF
clone_size: many; v_call: TRBV12-3/TRBV12-4; cdr3_aa: CASNRDSSYEQYF
clone_size: .; v_call: TRBV4-3; cdr3_aa: CASSQDLFGLGEQFF
clone_size: few; v_call: TRBV24-1; cdr3_aa: CATSDSQYQETQYF
clone_size: many; v_call: TRBV19; cdr3_aa: CASSIDRGSPQHF
clone_size: .; v_call: TRBV29-1; cdr3_aa: CSVNRGADGYTF
clone_size: few; v_call: TRBV7-8; cdr3_aa: CASSPSTGGNEQYF
clone_size: .; v_call: TRBV6-1; cdr3_aa: CASSSVWNGNTEAFF
clone_size: many; v_call: TRBV29-1; cdr3_aa: CSVDGRFVGSNEQFF
clone_size: many; v_call: TRBV7-8; cdr3_aa: CASSLNPGGTTDTQYF
clone_size: many; v_call: TRBV6-5; cdr3_aa: CASSYAPKNEQFF
clone_size: many; v_call: TRBV9; cdr3_aa: CASSGLTGMGSYNEQFF
clone_size: many; v_call: TRBV19; cdr3_aa: CASNAQGWNSPLHF
clone_size: many; v_call: TRBV2; cdr3_aa: CASSDFSGTEAFF
clone_size: few; v_call: TRBV19; cdr3_aa: CASSIGGEGRTDTQYF
clone_size: many; v_call: TRBV28; cdr3_aa: CATGDRGYGYTF
clone_size: many; v_call: TRBV20-1; cdr3_aa: CSARVGGTGPKPQHF
clone_size: .; v_call: TRBV6-2/TRBV6-3; cdr3_aa: CASKPRTFLSSPLHF
clone_size: .; v_call: TRBV15; cdr3_aa: CATRGLAGGETQYF
clone_size: many; v_call: TRBV7-9; cdr3_aa: CASGTGITEAFF
clone_size: .; v_call: TRBV6-2/TRBV6-3; cdr3_aa: CASSYPPFISNQPQHF
clone_size: few; v_call: TRBV28; cdr3_aa: CASTGPAYEQYF
clone_size: many; v_call: TRBV10-3; cdr3_aa: CAISTAGGEQYF
clone_size: few; v_call: TRBV27; cdr3_aa: CASSLFGGAGTGFSYEQYF
clone_size: .; v_call: TRBV7-8; cdr3_aa: CASSADRVYPYEQYF
clone_size: .; v_call: TRBV6-2/TRBV6-3; cdr3_aa: CASSYGSYTYANTQYF
clone_size: .; v_call: TRBV18; cdr3_aa: CASSPGQGADTQYF
clone_size: .; v_call: TRBV20-1; cdr3_aa: CSASPGYSNQPQHF
clone_size: many; v_call: TRBV7-2; cdr3_aa: CASSLRPDTQYF
clone_size: few; v_call: TRBV27; cdr3_aa: CASSTNRELSNQPQHF
clone_size: few; v_call: TRBV28; cdr3_aa: CASSAPDRDKDTQYF
clone_size: few; v_call: TRBV14; cdr3_aa: CASSQDWADTQYF
clone_size: .; v_call: TRBV20-1; cdr3_aa: CSAPDNANTGELFF
clone_size: few; v_call: TRBV3-1; cdr3_aa: CASSQQDQPQHF
clone_size: few; v_call: TRBV30; cdr3_aa: CARGSGVNYGYTF
clone_size: few; v_call: TRBV29-1; cdr3_aa: CSVSQETQYF
clone_size: .; v_call: TRBV10-3; cdr3_aa: CAISEARETQYF
clone_size: few; v_call: TRBV28; cdr3_aa: CASSPLAREDGDTF
clone_size: many; v_call: TRBV7-2; cdr3_aa: CASSADGYSPLHF
clone_size: few; v_call: TRBV6-6; cdr3_aa: CASSFGAGANVLTF
clone_size: few; v_call: TRBV11-2; cdr3_aa: CASSSTGEPESYEQYF
clone_size: .; v_call: TRBV6-4; cdr3_aa: CASSEGEGLTDTQYF
clone_size: .; v_call: TRBV7-2; cdr3_aa: CASSLGGLPPYEQYF
clone_size: .; v_call: TRBV29-1; cdr3_aa: CSVWVSGADTQYF
clone_size: many; v_call: TRBV6-2/TRBV6-3; cdr3_aa: CASSYSNAHSSNTEAFF
clone_size: many; v_call: TRBV7-2; cdr3_aa: CASSYQTNTEAFF
clone_size: .; v_call: TRBV12-3/TRBV12-4; cdr3_aa: CASSVAGVRGETQYF
clone_size: few; v_call: TRBV18; cdr3_aa: CASSPTAQGATNEKLFF
clone_size: .; v_call: TRBV7-6; cdr3_aa: CASSGQSSLVETQYF